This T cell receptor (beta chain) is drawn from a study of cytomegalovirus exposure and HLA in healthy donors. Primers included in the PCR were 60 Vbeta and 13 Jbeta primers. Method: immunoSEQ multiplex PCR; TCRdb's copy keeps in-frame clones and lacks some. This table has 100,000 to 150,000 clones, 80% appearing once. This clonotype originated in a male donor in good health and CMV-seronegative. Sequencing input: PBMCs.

CDR3 region: CASSIMLAANNEQFF. The CDR3, as DNA: TGTGCCAGTAGTATTATGCTAGCGGCTAACAATGAGCAGTTCTTC. The chain is built from TRBV19 and TRBJ2-1, with 7 bases matching TRBD2. V dropped 3 bases and J dropped 5; count of bases not matched to a gene: 7. Germline CDR1 is LNHDA and CDR2 is SQIVND (reference sequence). The CDR3 loop spans 15 amino acids. Combining the CDR3 with reference TRBV19 and TRBJ2-1 gives the whole variable domain DGGITQSPKYLFRKEGQNVTLSCEQNLNHDAMYWYRQDPGQGLRLIYYSQIVNDFQKGDIAEGYSVSREKKESFPLTVTSAQKNPTAFYLCASSIMLAANNEQFFGPGTRLTVL.